These 31 T cell receptor beta chains came from one sample sequenced in a study of metastatic and nonmetastatic thyroid tumors. All patients reached thyroid surgery having received no treatment beforehand. Using MiXCR, TCRdb re-called clones from the PCR reads. The repertoire has over 20,000 clones, about 11% of them found once; the top ten carry less than 8%. Sequenced sample: blood. Source of these receptors: a female donor with papillary thyroid cancer or a benign thyroid nodule (not recorded which). Some clones in this sample may be carry-over from other donors' samples.

V usage is TRBV12-3 or TRBV12-4 and J usage is TRBJ2-1; tentative D call: TRBD2 (7 bases). CDR3 length: 15 amino acids. The germline V and J ends were trimmed by 7 bases and 1 base, with 14 bases remaining between them. CDR3 region: CASNPGRGSYNEQFF. In DNA, the CDR3 is TGTGCCAGCAACCCGGGGAGGGGGTCCTACAATGAGCAGTTCTTC.

V and J are TRBV12-3 or TRBV12-4 and TRBJ2-5; TRBD1 matches 7 bases. CDR3 length: 14 amino acids. V lost 3 bases to trimming and J lost 5 bases; unmatched junction nucleotides: 6. The CDR3 is CASSFEGARETQYF. CDR3 in DNA: TGTGCCAGCAGTTTCGAGGGGGCGAGGGAGACCCAGTACTTC.

Ten or more counts support this clone. This chain connects TRBV16 to TRBJ1-1; TRBD1 aligns across 7 bases. The CDR3 runs 14 residues. Germline assignment: CDR1 KGHSY and CDR2 FQNENV. Germline trimming cut 6 bases from V and 1 base from J; bases unmatched to any gene: 5. The DNA of the CDR3 is TGTGCCAGCAGTTTCGACAGGGAGAACACTGAAGCTTTCTTT. Its protein is CASSFDRENTEAFF.

This clone appeared many times. A much larger clone lies one base from this, so it may be a read error. The same CDR3 is also encoded by other DNA sequences in this sample. The chain combines TRBV12-3 or TRBV12-4 with TRBJ2-2, with TRBD2 as a possible D gene (6 bases). The CDR3 is made up of 14 amino acids. V was shortened by 4 bases and J by 5 bases, with 11 bases between the two germline ends. The CDR3 coding sequence is TGTGCCAGCAGTTCGCGGGGCATTACCGGGGAGCTGTTTTTT. It yields the protein CASSSRGITGELFF.

This clone was counted at least ten times. The chain links TRBV7-8 to TRBJ2-1; 10 bases fit TRBD2. With 3 bases clipped from V and 2 bases from J, the junction kept 7 bases outside the gene matches. The CDR3 loop spans 17 amino acids. Looked up from germline, CDR1 is SGHVS and CDR2 is FQNEAQ. The CDR3, as DNA: TGTGCCAGCAGCTTGGCCGGACTAGCGGTGACCTACAATGAGCAGTTCTTC. Translated: CASSLAGLAVTYNEQFF.

This clone occurred many times. The chain carries TRBV11-2 and TRBJ2-7; TRBD1 agrees at 9 bases. The V gene end was trimmed by 7 bases and the J gene end by 5 bases; junction bases not matched to a gene: 15. This CDR3 has 16 residues. The germline gives CDR1 SGHAT, CDR2 FQNNGV. In nucleotides, the CDR3 is TGTGCCAGCAACACTATCTCCGGGACAGGGAACCACGAGCAGTACTTC. Residues: CASNTISGTGNHEQYF.

In this sample, this clone turned up many times. The rearrangement joins TRBV7-8 to TRBJ2-7; D may be TRBD1 (5 bases). CDR1 is SGHVS and CDR2 is FQNEAQ in the germline V gene. This CDR3 spans 15 amino acids. V was pared by 5 bases and J by 6 bases, with 20 bases between. This chain's CDR3 is CASSLRQTLTSEQYF. Written as DNA, the CDR3 is TGTGCCAGCAGCCTGAGACAGACACTTACAAGCGAGCAGTACTTC. The full variable domain, completed using reference TRBV7-8 and TRBJ2-7, is GAGVSQSPRYKVAKRGQDVALRCDPISGHVSLFWYQQALGQGPEFLTYFQNEAQLDKSGLPSDRFFAERPEGSVSTLKIQRTQQEDSAVYLCASSLRQTLTSEQYFGPGTRLTVT.

This clone was counted between two and nine times. The CDR3 loop is CASSLGQSSSYEQYF. CDR3 in DNA: TGTGCCAGCTCGCTAGGGCAAAGTAGCTCCTACGAGCAGTACTTC. This chain joins TRBV18 and TRBJ2-7; D not certain. CDR1 is KGHSH, CDR2 LQKENI, per germline. This CDR3 contains 15 residues. Trimming cost V 6 bases and J 0 bases, with 15 bases left between them.

The DNA for the CDR3 is TGTGCCACCAGCGAGAGGTACACCGGGGAGCTGTTTTTT. Amino acids: CATSERYTGELFF. V and J are TRBV15 and TRBJ2-2, with D unclear. The germline gives CDR1 LNHNV, CDR2 YYDKDF (reference sequence). Trimming removed 5 bases from V and 3 bases from J, with 7 bases in between. The CDR3 is 13 amino acids.

This clone is termed medium-sized. The V and J genes are TRBV6-1 and TRBJ2-2; 10 bases agree with TRBD2. The V and J ends lost 1 base and 5 bases, in that order; junction bases with no gene match: 7. Germline CDR1 is MNHNS and CDR2 is SASEGT. This CDR3 comprises 17 residues. In DNA, the CDR3 is TGTGCCAGCAGTGAAGAGGCTAGCGGGAGTCAGACCGGGGAGCTGTTTTTT. Encoded protein: CASSEEASGSQTGELFF.

This clone was recorded many times. The chain carries TRBV6-5 and TRBJ1-4; D is perhaps TRBD1 (5 bases). CDR1 MNHEY and CDR2 SVGAGI come from the germline V gene. V lost 0 bases and J 4 bases, leaving 9 bases between the germline ends. The CDR3 is 15 amino acids. As DNA, the CDR3 is TGTGCCAGCAGTTACTCGAACGGGGGTAATGAAAAACTGTTTTTT. It is translated as CASSYSNGGNEKLFF.

This clone was counted at least ten times. The chain recombines TRBV10-3 with TRBJ1-1; tentative D call: TRBD1 (5 bases). Between the trimmed V and J ends, which lost 7 bases and 4 bases, there was a span of 16 bases. The CDR3 contains 14 residues. From germline, CDR1 is ENHRY and CDR2 SYGVKD. CDR3 DNA sequence: TGTGCCATCACCCCGGGACGAGGGGTCACTGAAGCTTTCTTT. This sequence encodes CAITPGRGVTEAFF.

This clone was detected many times. This chain joins TRBV10-3 and TRBJ2-5, with TRBD2 matching over 7 bases. With V trimmed by 3 bases and J by 2 bases, 3 bases remained unmatched. CDR1 is ENHRY and CDR2 is SYGVKD in the germline V gene. This CDR3 has 14 amino acids. In DNA, the CDR3 is TGTGCCATCAGTGACCAACTAGCGCAAGAGACCCAGTACTTC. This sequence encodes CAISDQLAQETQYF.

This clone was seen only a few times. The chain combines TRBV12-3 or TRBV12-4 with TRBJ2-7; 8 bases fit TRBD2. This CDR3 has 16 amino acids. V was clipped by 7 bases and J by 5 bases; unmatched bases: 16. CDR3 protein: CASTSAWAGGPNEQYF. CDR3 DNA: TGTGCCAGCACCTCCGCGTGGGCGGGAGGCCCGAACGAGCAGTACTTC.

This clone was observed many times. The chain carries TRBV11-2 and TRBJ2-1, with D perhaps matching TRBD2 (6 bases). CDR1 and CDR2 from the germline V gene are SGHAT and FQNNGV. This CDR3 contains 14 residues. Trimming stripped 3 bases from V and 6 bases from J, with 12 bases between. Written as DNA, the CDR3 is TGTGCCAGCAGCTTTGGCGGGGCAGCCAATGAGCAGTTCTTC. Its translation: CASSFGGAANEQFF.

This clone showed up many times. This sequence joins TRBV12-3 or TRBV12-4 and TRBJ1-5; no definite D call. The CDR3 loop spans 14 amino acids. Trimming cost V 1 base and J 5 bases, with 9 bases left between them. In DNA, the CDR3 is TGTGCCAGCAGTTTAGTCAAAGGGTATCAGCCCCAGCATTTT. The encoded protein is CASSLVKGYQPQHF.

Regarding this clone: A read error may account for a junction end that differs from germline. The gene calls are TRBV11-2 and TRBJ2-2; the D gene is possibly TRBD2 (5 bases). Germline CDR1 reads SGHAT; CDR2 reads FQNNGV. The CDR3 is 15 residues long. In DNA, the CDR3 is TGTGCCGGCAGCTTATTAACGGGGAACACCGGGGAGCCGTTTTTT. Amino acids: CAGSLLTGNTGEPFF. Based on the CDR3 plus reference TRBV11-2 and TRBJ2-2, the full variable domain is EAGVAQSPRYKIIEKRQSVAFWCNPISGHATLYWYQQILGQGPKLLIQFQNNGVVDDSQLPKDRFSAERLKGVDSTLKIQPAKLEDSAVYLCAGSLLTGNTGEPFFGEGSRLTVL.

This clone was counted at least ten times. The chain uses TRBV4-3 and TRBJ2-3; D uncertain. There are 17 residues in the CDR3. From germline, CDR1 is LGHNA and CDR2 YSLEER. V lost 4 bases to trimming and J lost 1 base, with 18 bases between them. CDR3 region: CASSRRLGASRTDTQYF. The CDR3 nucleotides are TGCGCCAGCAGCCGAAGGTTAGGAGCGTCCCGCACAGATACGCAGTATTTT.

This clone has a count of ten or more. The rearrangement links TRBV20-1 to TRBJ2-5; the D gene could be TRBD1 or TRBD2 (5 bases each). V lost 5 bases to trimming and J lost 3 bases, with 19 bases between them. Germline CDR1 reads DFQATT; CDR2 reads SNEGSKA (reference sequence). CDR3 length: 15 amino acids. Here the CDR3 reads CSAQRGGSSEETQYF. CDR3 nucleotides: TGCAGTGCTCAGAGGGGCGGGTCGAGCGAAGAGACCCAGTACTTC.

At least ten counts were recorded for this clone. The chain links TRBV29-1 to TRBJ2-1, with 11 bases fitting TRBD1. Germline loops: CDR1 SQVTM, CDR2 ANQGSEA. V lost 4 bases to trimming and J lost 9 bases; unmatched junction nucleotides: 11. This CDR3 is 15 amino acids long. The chain's CDR3 is CSVGPPGTGGGEQFF. The CDR3 DNA reads TGCAGCGTTGGCCCCCCCGGGACAGGGGGTGGTGAGCAGTTCTTC.

This clone has a single count. This chain joins TRBV20-1 and TRBJ2-7; D gene unclear. The germline V gene encodes CDR1 DFQATT and CDR2 SNEGSKA (reference sequence). V was shortened by 2 bases and J by 3 bases, with 5 bases between the two germline ends. The CDR3 runs to 11 residues. CDR3 sequence reads: CSARQVYEQYF. DNA for the CDR3: TGCAGTGCTAGACAGGTCTACGAGCAGTACTTC.

This clone is labeled medium-sized. The chain recombines TRBV6-2 or TRBV6-3 with TRBJ2-7; 11 bases align to TRBD2. Trimming removed 2 bases from V and 0 bases from J; junction bases left unmatched: 3. The CDR3 extends over 16 amino acids. CDR1 and CDR2 (germline): MNHEY, SVGEGT. This CDR3 is CASSYETSGVSYEQYF. For the CDR3, the DNA is TGTGCCAGCAGTTACGAGACTAGCGGGGTCTCCTACGAGCAGTACTTC.

The chain has TRBV6-2 or TRBV6-3 and TRBJ2-1; TRBD2 agrees at 7 bases. The CDR3 consists of 15 residues. V lost 11 bases and J lost 1; bases outside the gene matches: 11. Germline assignment: CDR1 MNHEY and CDR2 SVGEGT. CDR3 nucleotide sequence: TGTGCCCGCATTTTTAGCGGGTGGTCCTACAATGAGCAGTTCTTC. It codes for CARIFSGWSYNEQFF.

This clone was recorded at least ten times. The CDR3 nucleotides read TGTGCCAGTAGTACACCGGGACAGGGGCTAGCCAAAAACATTCAGTACTTC. Encoded protein: CASSTPGQGLAKNIQYF. J is TRBJ2-4 and V is TRBV19; TRBD1 aligns across 10 bases. The germline V gene has CDR1 LNHDA and CDR2 SQIVND (reference sequence). Unmatched junction bases numbered 6, after V lost 4 bases and J lost 0 bases. The CDR3 is 17 amino acids.

The sample holds many counts of this clone. The chain recombines TRBV20-1 with TRBJ1-5, with 9 bases matching TRBD1. The CDR3 contains 12 residues. The germline CDR1 and CDR2 sequences are DFQATT and SNEGSKA (reference sequence). The J segment lost 6 bases and the V segment lost 6 bases, leaving 3 bases of the junction unmatched. The CDR3 sequence is CSAGTGRQPQHF. As DNA, the CDR3 is TGCAGTGCCGGGACAGGGCGTCAGCCCCAGCATTTT.

This clone was detected a few times. CDR3 residues: CASTAGIGGGSVTSNTGELFF. In DNA, the CDR3 is TGTGCCAGCACCGCTGGAATTGGGGGGGGCTCTGTCACTTCGAACACCGGGGAGCTGTTTTTT. The genes are TRBV7-2 and TRBJ2-2; possible D gene TRBD2, 7 bases. The V gene lost 7 bases and the J gene lost 0 bases, with 30 bases spanning the gap. CDR1 and CDR2 from the germline V gene are SGHTA and FQGNSA. The CDR3 is 21 amino acids.

This clone was detected ten times or more. This chain connects TRBV19 to TRBJ2-5; the D gene is possibly TRBD1 (6 bases). This CDR3 spans 10 amino acids. V lost 10 bases and J lost 5, with 8 bases in between. CDR1 is LNHDA and CDR2 is SQIVND in the germline V gene (reference sequence). The CDR3 loop reads CATGQETQYF. CDR3 DNA sequence: TGTGCCACCGGACAGGAGACCCAGTACTTC.

This clone came up many times. CDR3 in DNA: TGTGCCATCAGCCCGGGAATTGATGGAAACACCATATATTTT. It is translated as CAISPGIDGNTIYF. This chain uses TRBV10-3 with TRBJ1-3; D call uncertain. The V end lost 6 bases, the J end lost 3 bases, and 12 bases lay between the germline ends. The CDR3 sequence is 14 residues long. Germline V gene data show CDR1 as ENHRY and CDR2 as SYGVKD.

This clone was counted ten times or more. The chain employs TRBV29-1 and TRBJ1-1; D possibly corresponds to TRBD1 (5 bases). Looked up from germline, CDR1 is SQVTM and CDR2 is ANQGSEA. V gave up 5 bases and J gave up 0 bases, with 16 bases separating them. This CDR3 is built from 15 residues. CDR3 in amino acids: CSVTSPSRVNTEAFF. CDR3 coding DNA: TGCAGCGTTACTTCCCCTAGCAGGGTGAACACTGAAGCTTTCTTT. The whole variable domain, remainder taken from reference TRBV29-1 and TRBJ1-1, is SAVISQKPSRDICQRGTSLTIQCQVDSQVTMMFWYRQQPGQSLTLIATANQGSEATYESGFVIDKFPISRPNLTFSTLTVSNMSPEDSSIYLCSVTSPSRVNTEAFFGQGTRLTVV.

This clone was seen many times. This chain joins TRBV20-1 and TRBJ2-7; TRBD2 matches 10 bases. Germline lookup yields CDR1 DFQATT and CDR2 SNEGSKA (reference sequence). This CDR3 has 16 amino acids. V trimming: 2 bases; J trimming: 7 bases; junction bases outside the gene matches: 14. The CDR3 bases are TGCAGTGCTAGACCGCTGACTCAGCGGGAGGGCGGAGAGCAGTACTTC. Amino acid sequence: CSARPLTQREGGEQYF.

This clone occurred many times. The chain joins TRBV11-2 to TRBJ2-3, with D maybe TRBD2 (6 bases). This CDR3 contains 15 residues. Germline values: CDR1 SGHAT, CDR2 FQNNGV. The ends were cut back, 6 bases at V and 4 bases at J, with 17 bases in the middle. CDR3: CASSIKRGDSDTQYF. The CDR3 DNA is TGTGCCAGCAGTATAAAACGCGGGGACTCAGATACGCAGTATTTT.